This TCR beta chain was sequenced for a study of blood T cell repertoires in COVID-19. With 0 bases removed from V and 6 bases from J, the gap between germline ends came to 9 bases. The CDR3 is made up of 13 amino acids. Germline lookup yields CDR1 GTSNPN and CDR2 SVGIG (reference sequence). Clones were read by immunoSEQ multiplex PCR, and TCRdb kept only the in-frame ones, dropping some. The sample shows around 290,000 clones, roughly 86% of them seen only once. Participant-reported clinical history was the basis for cohort assignment. The sample was PBMCs or T cells enriched from blood (not recorded which). The chain links TRBV30 to TRBJ1-5; no definite D call. The source is a woman under 30 who had recovered from COVID-19. CDR3: CAWSVGFGQPQHF. The CDR3, as DNA: TGTGCCTGGAGTGTCGGGTTTGGTCAGCCCCAGCATTTT.